These 17 T cell receptor beta chains were all obtained from the same sample, sequenced in a study of cytomegalovirus exposure and HLA in healthy donors. PCR used 60 Vbeta primers and 13 Jbeta primers. Libraries were prepared by immunoSEQ multiplex PCR; TCRdb keeps only in-frame clonotypes and omits some of them. The table has some 150,000 clones, about 83% seen once; the top ten hold 0.65% to 0.9%. Sequenced: PBMCs. All receptors derive from a woman in her twenties or thirties in good health and CMV-seronegative.

This clone turned up a few times. The chain has TRBV19 and TRBJ1-6, with 10 bases fitting TRBD1. The CDR3 covers 15 residues. The germline V gene has CDR1 LNHDA and CDR2 SQIVND (reference sequence). Trimming at V came to 1 base and at J to 8 bases, leaving 2 bases not matched to a gene. The CDR3 region is CASSIAGTGDSPLHF. The CDR3 DNA sequence: TGTGCCAGTAGTATAGCCGGGACAGGGGATTCACCCCTCCACTTT.

The genes are TRBV7-6 and TRBJ2-7; a weak D match, TRBD2 (7 bases). Trimming shortened V by 0 bases and J by 1 base, and 10 bases separated the two germline ends. The CDR3 is 15 residues long. Germline CDR1 reads SGHVS; CDR2 reads FNYEAQ. This CDR3 reads CASSLAGGGSYEQYF. The CDR3 region has the DNA TGTGCCAGCAGCTTAGCAGGGGGGGGTTCCTACGAGCAGTACTTC.

This chain uses TRBV7-5 with TRBJ2-1; the table's D gene call, TRBD1, was not cross checked with the DNA. TRBV7-5 is given as a pseudogene. This CDR3 is 15 amino acids long. The CDR3 DNA is TGTGTCAGAAGTCATACCGACAGGTCCTACAATGAGCAGTTCTTC. This translates into CVRSHTDRSYNEQFF.

The chain has TRBV7-2 and TRBJ2-7; TRBD2 aligns across 9 bases. J was trimmed by 7 bases and V by 5 bases; bases with no gene match: 9. The CDR3 loop spans 14 amino acids. Germline CDR1 and CDR2: SGHTA and FQGNSA. The CDR3 spells CASSPGGGAKEQYF. For the CDR3, the DNA is TGTGCCAGCAGCCCCGGCGGGGGGGCCAAGGAGCAGTACTTC.

The chain uses TRBV4-3 and TRBJ1-1; perhaps TRBD1 as D (6 bases). CDR1 is LGHNA and CDR2 is YSLEER in the germline V gene. The CDR3 runs 16 residues. V was pared by 4 bases and J by 5 bases, with 20 bases between. CDR3 region: CASSPQGGAGRTEAFF. In DNA, the CDR3 is TGCGCCAGCAGCCCCCAAGGGGGGGCTGGAAGGACTGAAGCTTTCTTT.

The V gene is TRBV6-4, the J gene TRBJ2-3; 9 nucleotides align to TRBD2. J gave up 2 bases and V 6 bases, and 6 bases lay outside the gene matches. Per germline, CDR1 MRHNA and CDR2 SNTAGT. The CDR3 runs to 15 residues. CDR3 in amino acids: CASSVAGDATDTQYF. The CDR3 nucleotides are TGTGCCAGCAGCGTAGCGGGGGATGCCACAGATACGCAGTATTTT.

The chain uses TRBV7-9 and TRBJ2-7; TRBD2 is a possible D gene (6 bases). Trimming took off 6 bases at V and 0 bases at J, with 15 bases between the two ends. The CDR3 runs to 15 residues. The germline gives CDR1 SEHNR, CDR2 FQNEAQ (reference sequence). The CDR3 loop reads CASSLRRGSSYEQYF. CDR3 sequence (DNA): TGTGCCAGCAGTCTAAGACGGGGGAGCTCCTACGAGCAGTACTTC.

This rearrangement joins TRBV7-6 to TRBJ2-7; 7 bases line up with TRBD2. V trimming: 5 bases; J trimming: 3 bases; junction bases outside the gene matches: 4. This CDR3 has 13 amino acids. The germline gives CDR1 SGHVS, CDR2 FNYEAQ. The CDR3 region has the DNA TGTGCCAGCAGCGGTTGGGAGGGCTACGAGCAGTACTTC. Protein sequence: CASSGWEGYEQYF. Complete variable domain (other parts from reference TRBV7-6 and TRBJ2-7): GAGVSQSPRYKVTKRGQDVALRCDPISGHVSLYWYRQALGQGPEFLTYFNYEAQQDKSGLPNDRFSAERPEGSISTLTIQRTEQRDSAMYRCASSGWEGYEQYFGPGTRLTVT.

The rearrangement joins TRBV28 to TRBJ1-5; the match to TRBD1 covers 7 bases. Looked up from germline, CDR1 is MDHEN and CDR2 is SYDVKM. This CDR3 region has 19 residues. Losses at the gene ends were 6 bases for V and 1 base for J; bases not matched to a gene: 18. For the CDR3, the DNA is TGTGCCAGCAGGGTCCCCCCCGTCAGGGGGAAGACGAGCAATCAGCCCCAGCATTTT. Translated: CASRVPPVRGKTSNQPQHF. Looking up the rest from reference TRBV28 and TRBJ1-5 gives the full variable domain: DVKVTQSSRYLVKRTGEKVFLECVQDMDHENMFWYRQDPGLGLRLIYFSYDVKMKEKGDIPEGYSVSREKKERFSLILESASTNQTSMYLCASRVPPVRGKTSNQPQHFGDGTRLSIL.

V gene TRBV29-1 combines with J gene TRBJ2-2, with a weak D call TRBD2 (7 bases). The V gene lost 4 bases and the J gene lost 7 bases, with 19 bases spanning the gap. The CDR3 loop spans 15 amino acids. The germline V gene has CDR1 SQVTM and CDR2 ANQGSEA. The CDR3 bases are TGCAGCGTTGCCGGGGGGCTCTCCGAGGGCGGGGAGCTGTTTTTT. This codes for CSVAGGLSEGGELFF.

In this sample, this clone turned up a few times. J is TRBJ1-1 and V is TRBV7-4, with D maybe TRBD1 (5 bases). The CDR3 is 16 residues long. V shed 2 bases and J shed 1 base, with 14 bases lying between them. The germline gives CDR1 SGHVT, CDR2 SQSDAQ. This chain's CDR3 is CASSLRRVRSNTEAFF. The CDR3 bases are TGTGCCAGCAGCTTACGCAGGGTTCGATCGAACACTGAAGCTTTCTTT.

The rearrangement links TRBV28 to TRBJ1-2; D is uncertain. Germline CDR1 MDHEN, CDR2 SYDVKM. The CDR3 is 12 residues long. The ends were cut back, 1 base at V and 6 bases at J, with 6 bases in the middle. DNA for the CDR3: TGTGCCAGCAGTTTATCCAGGAATGGCTACACCTTC. Its translation is CASSLSRNGYTF.

The V call is TRBV2, the J call TRBJ1-4; a weak D match, TRBD1 (5 bases). CDR3 size: 14 residues. The V and J ends lost 6 bases and 8 bases respectively, with 16 bases between them. CDR1 is SNHLY and CDR2 is FYNNEI in the germline V gene. CDR3 coding DNA: TGTGCCAGCAGAGGGGCGGTTGGGGTGGAAAAACTGTTTTTT. Amino acids: CASRGAVGVEKLFF.

The chain is built from TRBV18 and TRBJ2-1; D is undetermined. The CDR3 consists of 16 residues. Trimming took off 3 bases at V and 0 bases at J, with 12 bases between the two ends. Germline CDR1 is KGHSH and CDR2 is LQKENI. The CDR3 DNA sequence: TGTGCCAGCTCACCTTTGGCGGCGACCTCCTACAATGAGCAGTTCTTC. It translates to CASSPLAATSYNEQFF.

Remarks on this clone: The sample has other DNA sequences that encode this CDR3 too. DNA for the CDR3: TGTGCCAGCAGCCCGGACAGGGGGAATTCACCCCTCCACTTT. It encodes CASSPDRGNSPLHF. The chain uses TRBV27 and TRBJ1-6; 10 positions match TRBD1. This CDR3 comprises 14 residues. Germline V gene sequence: CDR1 MNHEY, CDR2 SMNVEV (reference sequence). The ends lost 6 bases at V and 7 bases at J; junction bases unmatched: 3.

The gene calls are TRBV19 and TRBJ2-1; 8 bases are shared with TRBD2. V was pared by 5 bases and J by 4 bases, with 7 bases of the junction left unmatched. There are 15 residues in the CDR3. Germline V CDR1 and CDR2: LNHDA, SQIVND (reference sequence). CDR3: CASSPLAGLYNEQFF. The CDR3 DNA reads as TGTGCCAGTAGTCCTTTAGCGGGATTATACAATGAGCAGTTCTTC.

This clone was observed a handful of times. The CDR3 sequence is CASSYTGTGDSMGYTF. The CDR3 DNA follows: TGTGCCAGCAGTTACACTGGGACAGGAGATTCTATGGGCTACACCTTC. The V and J genes are TRBV6-5 and TRBJ1-2; 8 bases agree with TRBD1. CDR1 and CDR2 from the germline V gene are MNHEY and SVGAGI. The V gene end was trimmed by 2 bases and the J gene end by 8 bases; junction bases not matched to a gene: 13. CDR3 length equals 16 residues.